One and the same sample provided the 19 T cell receptor beta chains below, sequenced in a study of early T cells in non-severe SARS-CoV-2 infection. TCRdb re-analysed the 5' RACE reads in MiXCR, keeping a single row per CDR3 protein. Of 32,000 or so distinct CDR3 sequences in the sample, 5.7% were seen once. Sequencing used whole blood. The origin of the receptors is an adult who was a healthcare worker with PCR-confirmed SARS-CoV-2 infection or an uninfected control (not recorded which).

This clonotype was detected many times. The V gene is TRBV25-1, the J gene TRBJ2-3, with TRBD2 matching 7 bases. Germline V lookup: CDR1 MGHDK, CDR2 SYGVNS. The CDR3 loop spans 13 amino acids. The junction had 3 bases not matched to a gene; V was cut back by 6 bases and J by 3 bases. In DNA form, the CDR3 reads TGTGCCAGCAGCCGGGGGGATACAGATACGCAGTATTTT. It codes for CASSRGDTDTQYF.

In this sample, this clonotype turned up many times. Germline is not matched at one junction end, which may reflect a read error. The V gene is TRBV7-2, the J gene TRBJ1-2; D is uncertain. CDR1 and CDR2 (germline): SGHTA, FQGNSA. The CDR3 covers 12 residues. The CDR3 spells CASSLAKYGYTF. The CDR3 region has the DNA TGTGCCAGCAGCTTAGCTAAGTATGGCTACACCTTC.

This clonotype was recorded many times. The V and J genes are TRBV7-2 and TRBJ2-3; a possible D gene is TRBD2 (5 bases). Germline CDR1 SGHTA, CDR2 FQGNSA. V lost 3 bases and J 5 bases, leaving 9 bases between the germline ends. The CDR3 is made up of 13 amino acids. The CDR3 DNA is TGTGCCAGCAGCTTCTCCGGGGAAGATACGCAGTATTTT. The encoded protein is CASSFSGEDTQYF.

This clonotype is labeled as medium-sized (0.01 to 0.1%). The chain employs TRBV6-5 and TRBJ1-2; D gene uncertain. Germline V gene sequence: CDR1 MNHEY, CDR2 SVGAGI. Deletions cut 4 bases from V and 4 bases from J, with 7 bases between. The CDR3 totals 12 residues. The CDR3: CASSLSLYGYTF. For the CDR3, the DNA is TGTGCCAGCAGTTTGTCACTCTATGGCTACACCTTC.

This clonotype has at least ten counts. The chain uses TRBV18 and TRBJ2-1; the D is unclear. The CDR3 has 15 amino acids. The germline gives CDR1 KGHSH, CDR2 LQKENI. Trimming took off 2 bases at V and 1 base at J, with 9 bases between the two ends. The chain's CDR3 is CASSPIVGSYNEQFF. CDR3 bases: TGTGCCAGCTCACCAATCGTGGGGTCCTACAATGAGCAGTTCTTC.

The chain carries TRBV30 and TRBJ2-1; maybe TRBD1 (6 bases). CDR3 length equals 12 residues. Germline CDR1 reads GTSNPN; CDR2 reads SVGIG (reference sequence). The V gene lost 3 bases and the J gene lost 11 bases, with 14 bases spanning the gap. The CDR3 DNA sequence: TGTGCCTGGAGCAAGGGGGTTACCCAGCAGTTCTTC. This encodes CAWSKGVTQQFF.

In this sample, this clonotype turned up many times. The chain joins TRBV7-9 to TRBJ1-6, with D possibly matching TRBD1 (6 bases). Germline CDR1 SEHNR, CDR2 FQNEAQ (reference sequence). Trimming left V 1 base short and J 9 bases short, with 7 bases between. CDR3 size: 13 residues. The CDR3 is CASSLGGPSPLHF. CDR3 nucleotide sequence: TGTGCCAGCAGCTTAGGGGGGCCTTCACCCCTCCACTTT.

Only a few counts were recorded for this clonotype. The chain employs TRBV5-5 and TRBJ1-1, with D possibly being TRBD1 (6 bases). Trimming took off 4 bases at V and 1 base at J, with 11 bases between the two ends. Germline V gene sequence: CDR1 SGHKS, CDR2 YYEKEE (reference sequence). The CDR3 contains 14 residues. CDR3 sequence reads: CASSLDSRNTEAFF. CDR3 DNA sequence: TGTGCCAGCAGCCTGGACAGCCGGAACACTGAAGCTTTCTTT.

In its sample, this clonotype was seen many times. The V call is TRBV29-1, the J call TRBJ1-1, with D maybe TRBD1 (5 bases). The CDR3 covers 13 residues. Between the trimmed V and J ends, which lost 6 bases and 0 bases, there was a span of 11 bases. The germline CDR1 and CDR2 sequences are SQVTM and ANQGSEA. CDR3 residues: CSVHRDLNTEAFF. In DNA, the CDR3 is TGCAGCGTCCACCGGGACCTGAACACTGAAGCTTTCTTT.

This clonotype came up many times. The chain employs TRBV28 and TRBJ2-2; a weak D match, TRBD1 (5 bases). Trimming stripped 7 bases from V and 4 bases from J, with 22 bases between. The CDR3 covers 17 residues. Germline lookup yields CDR1 MDHEN and CDR2 SYDVKM. CDR3 residues: CASNPLSALRGTGELFF. The CDR3 DNA is TGTGCCAGCAACCCCCTGTCTGCATTAAGGGGCACCGGGGAGCTGTTTTTT.

This clonotype was detected many times. The chain couples TRBV4-2 to TRBJ1-6; TRBD1 is a possible D gene (6 bases). The V gene's germline CDR1 is LGHNA and CDR2 YNFKEQ. V shed 0 bases and J shed 12 bases, with 24 bases lying between them. The CDR3 is 18 amino acids. This CDR3 reads CASSQDPNKGVQDLPLHF. CDR3 nucleotide sequence: TGTGCCAGCAGCCAAGATCCTAACAAGGGGGTACAGGATCTACCCCTCCACTTT.

The sample holds a few counts of this clonotype. The CDR3 DNA follows: TGTGCCAGCAGTCCCGCGGACGGGAGCAAACAAGAGACCCAGTACTTC. Translating gives CASSPADGSKQETQYF. V and J are TRBV6-2 or TRBV6-3 and TRBJ2-5; D is perhaps TRBD2 (6 bases). CDR3 size: 16 residues. In germline, CDR1 is MNHEY, CDR2 SVGEGT. With 5 bases removed from V and 2 bases from J, the gap between germline ends came to 18 bases.

This clonotype was counted at least ten times. The rearrangement links TRBV7-2 to TRBJ1-6, with D possibly TRBD1 on 5 matching bases. Trimming removed 1 base at V and 4 bases at J, with 11 bases between. There are 16 residues in the CDR3. Per the germline V gene, CDR1 is SGHTA and CDR2 is FQGNSA. CDR3 coding DNA: TGTGCCAGCAGCTTAGTGTTGGGACGGTATAATTCACCCCTCCACTTT. Its translation: CASSLVLGRYNSPLHF.

The sample holds many counts of this clonotype. This chain connects TRBV12-3 or TRBV12-4 to TRBJ2-3, with 7 bases aligning to TRBD1. The trim removed 2 bases at V and 4 bases at J, leaving 3 bases unmatched. The CDR3 has 14 amino acids. The CDR3 DNA reads TGTGCCAGCAGTTTACATACAGGGGCAGATACGCAGTATTTT. Its protein is CASSLHTGADTQYF.

This chain uses TRBV5-4 with TRBJ2-5; D is perhaps TRBD2 (6 bases). The CDR3 has 14 amino acids. The germline CDR1 and CDR2 sequences are SGHNT and YYREEE (reference sequence). Trimming stripped 9 bases from V and 5 bases from J, with 20 bases between. This chain's CDR3 is CATLSGTGAETQYF. The CDR3 bases are TGTGCCACCCTTAGCGGCACCGGGGCGGAGACCCAGTACTTC.

The table lists this clonotype with many counts. This rearrangement joins TRBV7-6 to TRBJ1-2; 7 bases agree with TRBD1. Germline V gives CDR1 SGHVS, CDR2 FNYEAQ. There are 16 residues in the CDR3. J gave up 2 bases and V 3 bases, and 9 bases lay outside the gene matches. The CDR3 protein is CASSFPGQTHNYGYTF. In DNA, the CDR3 is TGTGCCAGCAGCTTTCCGGGACAGACACACAACTATGGCTACACCTTC.

In its sample, this clonotype was seen many times. J is TRBJ2-3 and V is TRBV30, with D maybe TRBD2 (7 bases). Germline V gene lookup returns CDR1 GTSNPN and CDR2 SVGIG (reference sequence). Trimming removed 2 bases from V and 0 bases from J, with 12 bases in between. The CDR3 length is 15 residues. In nucleotides, the CDR3 is TGTGCCTGGAGTCTAGGGGGGGGGAGCACAGATACGCAGTATTTT. This codes for CAWSLGGGSTDTQYF.

This clonotype was found many times. The chain has TRBV9 and TRBJ2-7, with 9 bases that match TRBD1. The germline V gene encodes CDR1 SGDLS and CDR2 YYNGEE. This CDR3 has 15 amino acids. V was clipped by 2 bases and J by 3 bases; unmatched bases: 6. CDR3 region: CASSVAGTGYYEQYF. For the CDR3, the DNA is TGTGCCAGCAGCGTGGCCGGGACAGGGTACTACGAGCAGTACTTC.

This clonotype was seen a handful of times. The chain combines TRBV5-4 with TRBJ1-4; D unclear. Germline V gene sequence: CDR1 SGHNT, CDR2 YYREEE (reference sequence). This CDR3 spans 13 amino acids. With 4 bases removed from V and 8 bases from J, the gap between germline ends came to 12 bases. The CDR3 nucleotides read TGTGCCAGCAGCGCCGGGTCATCAGAAAAACTGTTTTTT. Amino acids: CASSAGSSEKLFF.